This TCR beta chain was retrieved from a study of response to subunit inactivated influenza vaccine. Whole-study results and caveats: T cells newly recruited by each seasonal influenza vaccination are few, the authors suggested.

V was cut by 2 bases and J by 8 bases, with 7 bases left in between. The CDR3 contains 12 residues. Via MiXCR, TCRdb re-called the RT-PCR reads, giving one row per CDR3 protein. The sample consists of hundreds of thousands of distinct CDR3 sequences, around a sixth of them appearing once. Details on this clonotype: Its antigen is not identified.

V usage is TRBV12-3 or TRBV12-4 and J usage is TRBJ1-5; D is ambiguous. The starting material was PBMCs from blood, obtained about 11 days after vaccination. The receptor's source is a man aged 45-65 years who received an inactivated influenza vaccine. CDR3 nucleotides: TGTGCCAGCAGTTTAAGGAGGAAGCCCCAGCATTTT. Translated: CASSLRRKPQHF.